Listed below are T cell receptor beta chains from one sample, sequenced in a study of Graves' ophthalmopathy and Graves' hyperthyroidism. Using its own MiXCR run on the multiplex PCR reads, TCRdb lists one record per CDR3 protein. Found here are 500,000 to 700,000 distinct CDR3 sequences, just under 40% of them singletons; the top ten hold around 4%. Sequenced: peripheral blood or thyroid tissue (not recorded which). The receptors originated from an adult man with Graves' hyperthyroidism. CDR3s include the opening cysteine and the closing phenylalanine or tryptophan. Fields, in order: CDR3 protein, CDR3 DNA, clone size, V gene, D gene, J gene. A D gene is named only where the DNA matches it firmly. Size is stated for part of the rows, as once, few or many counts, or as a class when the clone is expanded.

cdr3_aa: CASSLTTLGFRSPLHF
cdr3_nt: TGTGCCAGCAGCTTAACCACTTTGGGGTTTCGGTCACCCCTCCACTTT
clone_size: many
v_call: TRBV7-2
d_call: .
j_call: TRBJ1-6

cdr3_aa: CAIGTGGYEKLFF
cdr3_nt: TGTGCCATCGGGACAGGCGGTTACGAAAAACTGTTTTTT
clone_size: .
v_call: TRBV2
d_call: TRBD1
j_call: TRBJ1-4

cdr3_aa: CASSPTAQGANVLTF
cdr3_nt: TGTGCCAGCAGCCCAACGGCACAGGGGGCCAACGTCCTGACTTTC
clone_size: .
v_call: TRBV7-9
d_call: .
j_call: TRBJ2-6

cdr3_aa: CASSGLAGGPKTQYF
cdr3_nt: TGCGCCAGCAGCGGACTAGCGGGGGGGCCAAAGACCCAGTACTTC
clone_size: .
v_call: TRBV10-2
d_call: TRBD2
j_call: TRBJ2-5

cdr3_aa: CASSEAWTSGGSYEQYF
cdr3_nt: TGTGCCAGCAGTGAAGCATGGACTAGCGGAGGATCCTACGAGCAGTACTTC
clone_size: few
v_call: TRBV2
d_call: TRBD2
j_call: TRBJ2-7

cdr3_aa: CASSLEAGGLSGANVLTF
cdr3_nt: TGTGCCAGCAGCTTGGAGGCAGGCGGCTTATCTGGGGCCAACGTCCTGACTTTC
clone_size: many
v_call: TRBV5-8
d_call: .
j_call: TRBJ2-6

cdr3_aa: CASSGWTDTEAFF
cdr3_nt: TGTGCCAGCAGTGGTTGGACAGACACTGAAGCTTTCTTT
clone_size: many
v_call: TRBV6-5
d_call: .
j_call: TRBJ1-1

cdr3_aa: CASSLVSQGNQPQHF
cdr3_nt: TGTGCCAGCAGCTTGGTCTCCCAGGGAAATCAGCCCCAGCATTTT
clone_size: many
v_call: TRBV5-6
d_call: .
j_call: TRBJ1-5

cdr3_aa: CASSLPRDSGQGEQYF
cdr3_nt: TGTGCCAGCAGCCTGCCCCGGGACTCGGGGCAGGGGGAGCAGTACTTC
clone_size: many
v_call: TRBV7-9
d_call: .
j_call: TRBJ2-7

cdr3_aa: CSAATGTNSPLHF
cdr3_nt: TGCAGTGCTGCGACAGGGACGAATTCACCCCTCCACTTT
clone_size: once
v_call: TRBV20-1
d_call: TRBD1
j_call: TRBJ1-6

cdr3_aa: CASSEGGDRYTF
cdr3_nt: TGTGCCAGCAGTGAAGGTGGGGATCGCTACACCTTC
clone_size: many
v_call: TRBV6-1
d_call: .
j_call: TRBJ1-2

cdr3_aa: CASSNYKNTEAFF
cdr3_nt: TGCGCCAGCAGCAATTACAAGAACACTGAAGCTTTCTTT
clone_size: .
v_call: TRBV5-1
d_call: .
j_call: TRBJ1-1

cdr3_aa: CASSPRDIDEQFF
cdr3_nt: TGTGCCAGCAGCCCGCGGGACATCGATGAGCAGTTCTTC
clone_size: .
v_call: TRBV7-9
d_call: .
j_call: TRBJ2-1

cdr3_aa: CASTSGTHYTF
cdr3_nt: TGTGCCAGCACCTCTGGGACACACTACACCTTC
clone_size: .
v_call: TRBV2
d_call: .
j_call: TRBJ1-2

cdr3_aa: CASSLSRRLNTEAFF
cdr3_nt: TGCGCCAGCAGCTTGTCGCGCAGATTGAACACTGAAGCTTTCTTT
clone_size: few
v_call: TRBV5-1
d_call: .
j_call: TRBJ1-1

cdr3_aa: CASSEAPDRDNQPQHF
cdr3_nt: TGTGCCAGCAGTGAAGCCCCTGACAGGGACAATCAGCCCCAGCATTTT
clone_size: many
v_call: TRBV2
d_call: TRBD1
j_call: TRBJ1-5

cdr3_aa: CASSFRDANSPLHF
cdr3_nt: TGTGCCAGCAGCTTCCGGGACGCTAATTCACCCCTCCACTTT
clone_size: .
v_call: TRBV7-9
d_call: .
j_call: TRBJ1-6

cdr3_aa: CASRPGSELFF
cdr3_nt: TGTGCCAGCAGACCCGGGTCGGAGCTGTTTTTT
clone_size: .
v_call: TRBV7-9
d_call: .
j_call: TRBJ2-2

cdr3_aa: CASSSSQGPAGSETQYF
cdr3_nt: TGTGCCAGCAGCTCTAGCCAAGGACCTGCGGGCTCGGAGACCCAGTACTTC
clone_size: .
v_call: TRBV7-9
d_call: .
j_call: TRBJ2-5

cdr3_aa: CASSITGDGYEQYF
cdr3_nt: TGTGCCAGTAGTATCACCGGGGACGGCTACGAGCAGTACTTC
clone_size: many
v_call: TRBV19
d_call: .
j_call: TRBJ2-7